One and the same sample provided the 14 T cell receptor beta chains below, sequenced in a study of T cell repertoires in cytomegalovirus infection. One entry per CDR3 protein, called by TCRdb with MiXCR from the reads. The sample includes roughly 250,000 distinct CDR3 sequences, 9% to 15% of them seen just once. Sequencing was performed on PBMCs. These receptors came from a human donor in good health (CMV status not recorded). Some clones in this sample may be carry-over from other donors' samples.

This clonotype was found many times. The chain links TRBV7-2 to TRBJ2-1, with 7 bases identical to TRBD1. The CDR3 is made up of 14 amino acids. V gave up 4 bases and J gave up 7 bases; unmatched junction bases: 7. The germline CDR1 and CDR2 sequences are SGHTA and FQGNSA. CDR3 sequence: CASSYLNRGNEQFF. CDR3 DNA sequence: TGTGCCAGCAGCTACCTCAACAGGGGAAATGAGCAGTTCTTC. Drawing the rest from reference TRBV7-2 and TRBJ2-1, the complete variable domain is GAGVSQSPSNKVTEKGKDVELRCDPISGHTALYWYRQSLGQGLEFLIYFQGNSAPDKSGLPSDRFSAERTGGSVSTLTIQRTQQEDSAVYLCASSYLNRGNEQFFGPGTRLTVL.

This sequence joins TRBV19 and TRBJ2-5, with D perhaps matching TRBD2 (5 bases). Trimming shortened V by 7 bases and J by 4 bases, and 19 bases separated the two germline ends. This CDR3 is built from 15 residues. Looked up from germline, CDR1 is LNHDA and CDR2 is SQIVND (reference sequence). Here the CDR3 DNA reads TGTGCCAGTAAGGTCTCCCGCGGGTATGGAGAGACCCAGTACTTC. As protein: CASKVSRGYGETQYF.

This clonotype was counted ten times or more. Germline is not matched at one junction end, which may reflect a read error. The chain joins TRBV28 to TRBJ1-3; D is undetermined. The germline CDR1 and CDR2 sequences are MDHEN and SYDVKM. This CDR3 has 16 amino acids. The CDR3 nucleotides read TGTGCCAGCAGTGCCGGTGTTAGTCACTCTGGCAACACCATATATTTT. Translating gives CASSAGVSHSGNTIYF.

The table lists this clonotype with many counts. This chain links TRBV7-2 with TRBJ1-1; 7 positions match TRBD1. Germline assignment: CDR1 SGHTA and CDR2 FQGNSA. This CDR3 is 14 amino acids long. V was clipped by 1 base and J by 3 bases; unmatched bases: 2. Here the CDR3 DNA reads TGTGCCAGCAGCTTAGGTACAGGGGACACTGAAGCTTTCTTT. This codes for CASSLGTGDTEAFF.

This clonotype has at least ten counts. This chain connects TRBV4-2 to TRBJ1-5; possibly TRBD1 for D (5 bases). The CDR3 sequence is 13 residues long. With 0 bases removed from V and 7 bases from J, the gap between germline ends came to 7 bases. Germline V gives CDR1 LGHNA, CDR2 YNFKEQ. The CDR3 DNA reads as TGTGCCAGCAGCCAAGATCGGGACCAGCCCCAGCATTTT. This encodes CASSQDRDQPQHF.

This clonotype was detected many times. The chain employs TRBV7-2 and TRBJ2-1; no clear D. The germline gives CDR1 SGHTA, CDR2 FQGNSA. The CDR3 extends over 14 amino acids. The germline V and J ends were trimmed by 1 base and 5 bases, with 9 bases remaining between them. The CDR3 DNA sequence: TGTGCCAGCAGCTTAGAGGGCATGAACAATGAGCAGTTCTTC. Its protein product is CASSLEGMNNEQFF.

There are many counts of this clonotype. The chain links TRBV7-2 to TRBJ2-1; D is possibly TRBD2 (6 bases). CDR1 SGHTA and CDR2 FQGNSA come from the germline V gene. Trimming took off 5 bases at V and 0 bases at J, with 8 bases between the two ends. The CDR3 runs 14 residues. CDR3 amino acids: CASSGDFSYNEQFF. Here the CDR3 DNA reads TGTGCCAGCAGCGGGGACTTCTCCTACAATGAGCAGTTCTTC.

This chain joins TRBV5-6 and TRBJ1-2, with a possible D match to TRBD1 (6 bases). Germline CDR1 and CDR2: SGHDT and YYEEEE. This CDR3 has 14 residues. The V gene lost 4 bases and the J gene lost 1 base, with 11 bases spanning the gap. The DNA for the CDR3 is TGTGCCAGCAGCGAAGTACAGGGTAACTATGGCTACACCTTC. Its protein product is CASSEVQGNYGYTF.

On this clonotype itself: A single base separates this from a much larger clone, so it may be a read error. The chain uses TRBV28 and TRBJ1-2; D may be TRBD1 (5 bases). The germline V gene has CDR1 MDHEN and CDR2 SYDVKM. With 4 bases removed from V and 8 bases from J, the gap between germline ends came to 14 bases. This CDR3 spans 13 amino acids. The CDR3 DNA reads TGTGCCAGCAGTTCAGGGTGGGAAAAAGGCTACACCTTC. This codes for CASSSGWEKGYTF.

The chain employs TRBV19 and TRBJ2-1, with 12 bases matching TRBD1. Germline CDR1 reads LNHDA; CDR2 reads SQIVND (reference sequence). The CDR3 contains 18 residues. Germline trimming cut 6 bases from V and 0 bases from J; bases unmatched to any gene: 9. The CDR3 nucleotides are TGTGCCAGTAGGAAGATTCCGGGACAGGGGGCCTCCTACAATGAGCAGTTCTTC. Protein sequence: CASRKIPGQGASYNEQFF.

The chain is built from TRBV29-1 and TRBJ2-2; 8 bases line up with TRBD1. Per the germline V gene, CDR1 is SQVTM and CDR2 is ANQGSEA. Unmatched junction bases numbered 8, after V lost 0 bases and J lost 8 bases. The CDR3 is 15 residues long. CDR3 nucleotide sequence: TGCAGCGTTGAAGAGGGGACAGGTGGGACAGGGGAGCTGTTTTTT. Its translation is CSVEEGTGGTGELFF.

This clonotype appeared a few times. The chain employs TRBV20-1 and TRBJ2-5, with TRBD2 matching over 8 bases. Unmatched junction bases numbered 5, after V lost 0 bases and J lost 5 bases. Germline loops: CDR1 DFQATT, CDR2 SNEGSKA (reference sequence). This CDR3 has 14 amino acids. The CDR3: CSARDPGGLETQYF. CDR3 coding DNA: TGCAGTGCTAGAGACCCGGGAGGGCTGGAGACCCAGTACTTC.

This clonotype was recorded a few times. The chain links TRBV10-3 to TRBJ2-5, with TRBD1 matching over 12 bases. J lost 4 bases, V lost 11 bases, and 17 bases had no gene match. This CDR3 region has 17 residues. Germline-derived CDR1 and CDR2 are ENHRY and SYGVKD. As DNA, the CDR3 is TGTGCCTCCTCATCCGGGACAGGGGGCCCCGTGGGAGAGACCCAGTACTTC. Translated, it gives CASSSGTGGPVGETQYF.

This clonotype was seen ten or more times. This sequence joins TRBV20-1 and TRBJ2-5, with a weak D call TRBD1 (6 bases). The germline CDR1 and CDR2 sequences are DFQATT and SNEGSKA (reference sequence). This CDR3 region has 15 residues. Trimming cost V 5 bases and J 5 bases, with 21 bases left between them. The CDR3 sequence: CSAPNRAGERETQYF. As DNA, the CDR3 is TGCAGTGCTCCGAACAGGGCTGGAGAACGGGAGACCCAGTACTTC.